This T cell receptor beta chain was recovered during a study of regulatory dendritic cells for organ transplantation. Study information: Regulatory dendritic cells were monocyte-derived, receiving vitamin D3 on days 0 and 4 and IL-10 on day 4. General study points: Regulatory dendritic cells appeared to expand memory CD8+ clones less than mature ones. Naive CD4+ and CD8+ repertoires were highly diverse; memory CD8+ was most oligoclonal.

Using immunoSEQ multiplex PCR, the repertoire was profiled, and TCRdb retains in-frame clones only, with some absent. This sample has more than 20,000 clones, with 85% found just once. CFSE-labeled sorted T cells met regulatory or mature dendritic cells for roughly 5 days. Memory T cells were CD45RO+, naive were CD45RA+, sorted by FACS. Trimming pared 5 bases from V and 12 bases from J, leaving 14 bases between. The germline CDR1 and CDR2 sequences are MNHNS and SASEGT. This CDR3 is built from 13 residues. Note on this clone: Its antigen is currently unknown.

This TCR came from a human donor in good health. The material sequenced was naive CD4+ T cells from blood cultured with dendritic cells. The subset is: CD45RA+ naive T cells. J is TRBJ1-6 and V is TRBV6-1, with D possibly matching TRBD1 (5 bases). CDR3 DNA sequence: TGTGCCAGCAGTCTGTTACCTGGGGGACCCCTCCACTTT. It translates to CASSLLPGGPLHF.